One and the same sample provided the 5 T cell receptor beta chains below, sequenced in a study of molecular identifiers for immune sequencing clone quantification. TCRdb reprocessed the PCR reads via MiXCR and lists one record per CDR3 protein. In the table there are about 36,000 distinct CDR3 sequences, roughly 19% of which are singletons. Source material: naive CD8+ T cells from blood, with Jurkat cell RNA spiked in. This sample's subset: FACS-sorted CD8+CD4-CCR7+CD45RA+ naive T cells. Receptors were obtained from a human donor in good health. Some libraries in this study had Jurkat cell RNA spiked in.

This chain connects TRBV5-6 to TRBJ2-3, with D possibly TRBD1 on 6 matching bases. V lost 5 bases and J lost 2, with 21 bases in between. CDR3 length: 17 amino acids. The germline gives CDR1 SGHDT, CDR2 YYEEEE. Here the CDR3 reads CASSDKPGTSPTDTQYF. In DNA, the CDR3 is TGTGCCAGCAGTGACAAACCCGGGACAAGCCCCACAGATACGCAGTATTTT.

This clonotype was observed at least ten times. The chain carries TRBV15 and TRBJ2-3; D gene ambiguous. Germline CDR1 and CDR2: LNHNV and YYDKDF (reference sequence). CDR3 length: 16 amino acids. V was clipped by 5 bases and J by 3 bases, with 18 bases between them. CDR3 in DNA: TGTGCCACCAGCGCCCTCCGGGCAGGTCTAACAGATACGCAGTATTTT. Encoded protein: CATSALRAGLTDTQYF.

With regard to this clonotype: This may arise from a read error, as a much more abundant clone is one base away. The J gene is TRBJ2-5, the V gene TRBV27, with D perhaps being TRBD1 or TRBD2 (6 bases each). This CDR3 is 17 amino acids long. Germline values: CDR1 MNHEY, CDR2 SMNVEV (reference sequence). The CDR3 spells CTSSSPPWRGMAETQYF. DNA for the CDR3: TGTACCAGCAGTTCACCCCCGTGGAGGGGGATGGCAGAGACCCAGTACTTC.

V usage is TRBV29-1 and J usage is TRBJ2-7; D call uncertain. V was pared by 4 bases and J by 2 bases, with 12 bases between. The CDR3 has 13 residues. The germline CDR1 and CDR2 sequences are SQVTM and ANQGSEA. The CDR3 coding sequence is TGCAGCGTTGTCTCCGACACCCCCTACGAGCAGTACTTC. This codes for CSVVSDTPYEQYF.

This clonotype has ten or more counts. The rearrangement links TRBV11-2 to TRBJ2-7, with TRBD2 matching 7 bases. J gave up 1 base and V 3 bases, and 6 bases lay outside the gene matches. CDR3 length equals 15 residues. Germline V gene lookup returns CDR1 SGHAT and CDR2 FQNNGV. CDR3 region: CASSFGGYMSYEQYF. The CDR3 nucleotides are TGTGCCAGCAGCTTCGGGGGGTACATGTCCTACGAGCAGTACTTC. The full variable domain, with the rest looked up from reference TRBV11-2 and TRBJ2-7, is EAGVAQSPRYKIIEKRQSVAFWCNPISGHATLYWYQQILGQGPKLLIQFQNNGVVDDSQLPKDRFSAERLKGVDSTLKIQPAKLEDSAVYLCASSFGGYMSYEQYFGPGTRLTVT.